This T cell receptor beta chain derives from a study of PD-1 blockade in classical Hodgkin lymphoma. Across the whole study: On a schedule of every 2 weeks, patients received nivolumab 3 mg/kg intravenously.

As for this clone: Its antigen is currently unknown.

The repertoire was sequenced with immunoSEQ multiplex PCR; TCRdb's copy has only in-frame clones and lacks some. The sample has around 18,000 clones, about 75% seen once; the top ten hold around 2.1%. Germline V CDR1 and CDR2: SGHRS, YFSETQ. There are 17 residues in the CDR3. The ends lost 0 bases at V and 2 bases at J; junction bases unmatched: 4. Time point given: cycle 4 day 1 (C4D1), after five to seven weeks of nivolumab. Relapses following autologous stem cell transplantation were seen in all patients, with brentuximab vedotin exposure varying. Out of thawed PBMCs, magnetic negative selection purified CD4+ T cells. Points from the study as a whole: Baseline diversity in complete responders resembled that of newly diagnosed patients. Patients starting nivolumab under 1 year after ASCT were excluded. Relapsed/refractory patients reportedly had the lowest baseline TCR diversity, below newly diagnosed patients, who were below healthy donors.

The V call is TRBV5-1, the J call TRBJ2-6; 8 bases match TRBD1. This TCR derives from a human donor with classical Hodgkin lymphoma. Material: CD4+ T cells from blood, obtained before the fourth cycle of nivolumab. The CDR3 sequence is CASSLGQGSPGANVLTF. CDR3 coding DNA: TGCGCCAGCAGCTTGGGACAGGGGTCCCCTGGGGCCAACGTCCTGACTTTC.